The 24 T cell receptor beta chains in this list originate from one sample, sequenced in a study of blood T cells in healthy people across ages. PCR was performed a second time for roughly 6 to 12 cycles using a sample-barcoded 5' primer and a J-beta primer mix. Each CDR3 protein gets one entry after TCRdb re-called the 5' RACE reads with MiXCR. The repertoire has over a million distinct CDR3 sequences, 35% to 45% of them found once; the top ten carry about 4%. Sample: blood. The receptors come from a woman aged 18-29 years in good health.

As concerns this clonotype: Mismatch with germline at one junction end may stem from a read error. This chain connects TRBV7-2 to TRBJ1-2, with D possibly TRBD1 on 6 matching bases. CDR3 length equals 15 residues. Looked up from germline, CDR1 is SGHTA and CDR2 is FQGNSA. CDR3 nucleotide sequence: TGTGTCAGCAGCTTGGGGAACAGGGTTGACTATGGCTACACCTTC. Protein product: CVSSLGNRVDYGYTF.

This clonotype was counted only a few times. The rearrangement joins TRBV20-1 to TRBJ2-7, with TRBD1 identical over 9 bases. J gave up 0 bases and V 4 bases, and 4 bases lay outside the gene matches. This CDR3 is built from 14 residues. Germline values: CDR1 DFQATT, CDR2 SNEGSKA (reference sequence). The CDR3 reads CSATPGQGSYEQYF. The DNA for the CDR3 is TGCAGTGCTACCCCGGGACAGGGCTCCTACGAGCAGTACTTC.

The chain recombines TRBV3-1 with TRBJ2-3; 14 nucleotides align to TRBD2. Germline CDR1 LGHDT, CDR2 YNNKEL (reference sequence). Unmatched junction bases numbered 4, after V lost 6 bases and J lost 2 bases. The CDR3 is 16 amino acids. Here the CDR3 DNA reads TGTGCCAGCAGTCGGACTAGCGGGGGGTCCACAGATACGCAGTATTTT. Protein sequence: CASSRTSGGSTDTQYF.

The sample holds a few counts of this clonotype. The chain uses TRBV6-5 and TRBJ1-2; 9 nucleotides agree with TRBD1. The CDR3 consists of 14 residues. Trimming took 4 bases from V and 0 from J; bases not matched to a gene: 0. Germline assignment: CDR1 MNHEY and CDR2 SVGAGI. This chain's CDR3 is CASSWTGANYGYTF. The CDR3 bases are TGTGCCAGCAGTTGGACAGGGGCTAACTATGGCTACACCTTC.

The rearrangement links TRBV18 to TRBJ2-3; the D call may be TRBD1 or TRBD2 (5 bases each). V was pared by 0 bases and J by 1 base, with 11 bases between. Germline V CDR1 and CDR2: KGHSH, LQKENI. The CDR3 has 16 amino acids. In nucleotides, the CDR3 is TGTGCCAGCTCACCACCGGCGAGGGGACGCACAGATACGCAGTATTTT. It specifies CASSPPARGRTDTQYF.

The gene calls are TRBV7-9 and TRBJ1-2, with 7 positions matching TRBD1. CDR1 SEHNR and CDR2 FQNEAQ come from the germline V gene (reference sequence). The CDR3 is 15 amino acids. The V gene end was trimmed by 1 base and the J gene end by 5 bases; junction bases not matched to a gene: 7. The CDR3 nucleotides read TGTGCCAGCAGCTTAGTGACAGGGTCCTGGTATGGCTACACCTTC. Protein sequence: CASSLVTGSWYGYTF.

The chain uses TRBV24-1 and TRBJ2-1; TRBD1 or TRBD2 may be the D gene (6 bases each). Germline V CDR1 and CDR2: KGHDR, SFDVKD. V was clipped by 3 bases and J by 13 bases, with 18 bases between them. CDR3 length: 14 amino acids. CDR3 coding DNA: TGTGCCACCAGTGATCCCGACAGGCCCGGGGGTCAGTTCTTC. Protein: CATSDPDRPGGQFF.

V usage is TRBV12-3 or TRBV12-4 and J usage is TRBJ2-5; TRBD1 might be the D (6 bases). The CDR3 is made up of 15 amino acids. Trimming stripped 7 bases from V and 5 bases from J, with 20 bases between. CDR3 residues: CASTDSVGALETQYF. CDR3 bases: TGTGCCAGCACCGATTCGGTGGGGGCCCTGGAGACCCAGTACTTC.

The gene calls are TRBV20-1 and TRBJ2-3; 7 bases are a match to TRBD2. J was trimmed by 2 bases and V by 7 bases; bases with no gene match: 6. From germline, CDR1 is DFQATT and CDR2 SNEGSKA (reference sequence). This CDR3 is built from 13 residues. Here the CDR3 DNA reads TGCAGTGTCGGGAGGCGGACCACAGATACGCAGTATTTT. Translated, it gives CSVGRRTTDTQYF.

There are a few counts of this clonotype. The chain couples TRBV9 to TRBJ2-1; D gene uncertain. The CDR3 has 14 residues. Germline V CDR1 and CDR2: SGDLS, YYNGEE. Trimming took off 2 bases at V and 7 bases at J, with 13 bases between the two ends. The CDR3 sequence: CASSVLASQNEQFF. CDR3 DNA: TGTGCCAGCAGCGTGCTGGCCAGCCAAAATGAGCAGTTCTTC. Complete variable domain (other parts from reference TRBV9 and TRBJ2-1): DSGVTQTPKHLITATGQRVTLRCSPRSGDLSVYWYQQSLDQGLQFLIQYYNGEERAKGNILERFSAQQFPDLHSELNLSSLELGDSALYFCASSVLASQNEQFFGPGTRLTVL.

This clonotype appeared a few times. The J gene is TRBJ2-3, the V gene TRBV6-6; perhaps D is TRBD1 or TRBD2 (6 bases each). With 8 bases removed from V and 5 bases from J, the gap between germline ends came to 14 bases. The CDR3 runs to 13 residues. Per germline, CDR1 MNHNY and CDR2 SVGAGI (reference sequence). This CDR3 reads CASLQGGIDTQYF. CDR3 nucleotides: TGTGCCAGCTTACAGGGAGGAATAGATACGCAGTATTTT.

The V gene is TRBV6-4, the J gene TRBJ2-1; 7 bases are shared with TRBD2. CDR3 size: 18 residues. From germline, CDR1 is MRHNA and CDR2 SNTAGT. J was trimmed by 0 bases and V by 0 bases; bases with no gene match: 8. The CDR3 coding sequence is TGTGCCAGCAGTGACTCGGCTAGCGGTCTAAGCTCCTACAATGAGCAGTTCTTC. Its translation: CASSDSASGLSSYNEQFF.

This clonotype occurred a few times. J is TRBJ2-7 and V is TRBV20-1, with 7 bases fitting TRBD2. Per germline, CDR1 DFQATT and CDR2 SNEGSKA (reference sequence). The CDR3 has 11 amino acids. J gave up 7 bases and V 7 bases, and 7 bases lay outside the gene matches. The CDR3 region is CSDATSREQYF. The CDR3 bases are TGCAGTGATGCGACTAGCAGGGAGCAGTACTTC.

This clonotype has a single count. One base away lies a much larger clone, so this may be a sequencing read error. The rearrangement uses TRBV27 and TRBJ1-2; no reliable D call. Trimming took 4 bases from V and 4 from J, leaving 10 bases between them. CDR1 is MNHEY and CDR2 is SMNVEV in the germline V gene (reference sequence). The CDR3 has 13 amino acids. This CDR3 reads CASSWRGSYGYTF. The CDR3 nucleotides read TGTGCCAGCAGTTGGAGAGGGTCCTATGGCTACACCTTC.

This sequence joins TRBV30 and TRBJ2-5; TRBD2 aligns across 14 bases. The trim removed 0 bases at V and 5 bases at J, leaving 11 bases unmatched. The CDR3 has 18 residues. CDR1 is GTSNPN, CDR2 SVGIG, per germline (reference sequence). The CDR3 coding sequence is TGTGCCTGGAGTGTGCTCCTGACTAGCGGGAGGGCCGGGGAGACCCAGTACTTC. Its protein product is CAWSVLLTSGRAGETQYF.

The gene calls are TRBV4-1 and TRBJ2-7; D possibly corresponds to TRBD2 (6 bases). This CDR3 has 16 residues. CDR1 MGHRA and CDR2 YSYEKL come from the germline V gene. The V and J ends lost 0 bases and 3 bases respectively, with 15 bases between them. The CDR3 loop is CASSQDVPGRFYEQYF. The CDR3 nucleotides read TGCGCCAGCAGCCAAGATGTTCCAGGGAGGTTCTACGAGCAGTACTTC.

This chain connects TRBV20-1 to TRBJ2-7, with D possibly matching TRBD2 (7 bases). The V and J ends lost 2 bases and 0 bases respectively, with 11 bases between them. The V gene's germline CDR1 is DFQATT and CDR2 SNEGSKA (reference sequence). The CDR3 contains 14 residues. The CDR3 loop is CSARPGGPSYEQYF. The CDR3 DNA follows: TGCAGTGCTAGACCCGGGGGGCCCTCCTACGAGCAGTACTTC.

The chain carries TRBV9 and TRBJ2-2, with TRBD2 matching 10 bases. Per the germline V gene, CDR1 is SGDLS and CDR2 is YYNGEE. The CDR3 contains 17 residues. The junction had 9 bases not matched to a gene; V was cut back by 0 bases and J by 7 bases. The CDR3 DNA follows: TGTGCCAGCAGCGTAGCAGGAGCGGGAGGGCCAAACGGGGAGCTGTTTTTT. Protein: CASSVAGAGGPNGELFF.

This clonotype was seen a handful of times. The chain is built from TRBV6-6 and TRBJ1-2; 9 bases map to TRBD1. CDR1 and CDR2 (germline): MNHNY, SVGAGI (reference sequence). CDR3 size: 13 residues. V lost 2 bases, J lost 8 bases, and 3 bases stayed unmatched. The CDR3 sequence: CASSYLQGAGYTF. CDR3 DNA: TGTGCCAGCAGTTACCTACAGGGGGCCGGCTACACCTTC.

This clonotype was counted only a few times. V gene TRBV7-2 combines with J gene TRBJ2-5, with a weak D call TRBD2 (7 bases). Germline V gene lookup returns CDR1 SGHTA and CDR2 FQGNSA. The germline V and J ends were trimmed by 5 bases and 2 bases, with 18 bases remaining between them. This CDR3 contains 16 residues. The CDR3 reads CASSRGASGSQETQYF. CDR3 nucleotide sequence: TGTGCCAGCAGCAGGGGGGCTAGCGGATCTCAAGAGACCCAGTACTTC. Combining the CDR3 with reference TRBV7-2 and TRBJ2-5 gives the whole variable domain GAGVSQSPSNKVTEKGKDVELRCDPISGHTALYWYRQSLGQGLEFLIYFQGNSAPDKSGLPSDRFSAERTGGSVSTLTIQRTQQEDSAVYLCASSRGASGSQETQYFGPGTRLLVL.

The CDR3 is CASSQPGTENTGELFF. CDR3 coding DNA: TGCGCCAGCAGCCAACCAGGGACAGAGAACACCGGGGAGCTGTTTTTT. J is TRBJ2-2 and V is TRBV4-1, with TRBD1 matching over 7 bases. Germline V gene data show CDR1 as MGHRA and CDR2 as YSYEKL. The CDR3 covers 16 residues. The V segment lost 2 bases and the J segment 1 base; nucleotides outside the gene matches: 4.

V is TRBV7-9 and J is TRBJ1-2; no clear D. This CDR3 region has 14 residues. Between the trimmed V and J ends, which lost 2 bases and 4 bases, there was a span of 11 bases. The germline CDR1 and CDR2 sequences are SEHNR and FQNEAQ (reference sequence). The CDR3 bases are TGTGCCAGCAGCTTAAGCAGGCAGACCTATGGCTACACCTTC. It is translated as CASSLSRQTYGYTF.

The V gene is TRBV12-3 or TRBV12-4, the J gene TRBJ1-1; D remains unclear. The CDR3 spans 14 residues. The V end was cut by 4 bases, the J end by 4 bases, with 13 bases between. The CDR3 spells CASSSISWGTEAFF. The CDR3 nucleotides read TGTGCCAGCAGTTCGATTTCATGGGGCACTGAAGCTTTCTTT.

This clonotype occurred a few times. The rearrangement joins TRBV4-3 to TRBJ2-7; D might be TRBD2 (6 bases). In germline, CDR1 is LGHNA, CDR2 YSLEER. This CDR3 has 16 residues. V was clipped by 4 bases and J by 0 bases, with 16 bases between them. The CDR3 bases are TGCGCCAGCAGCCGGCTCCGGGACTCGTCCTCCTACGAGCAGTACTTC. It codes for CASSRLRDSSSYEQYF.